This T cell receptor beta chain was identified in a study of T cells after yellow fever vaccination. In making TCR cDNA, 5'RACE template switching added a universal primer site and UMIs to it. Via MiXCR, TCRdb re-called the 5' RACE reads, giving one row per CDR3 protein. The sample lists 500,000 to 550,000 distinct CDR3 sequences; about a fifth were seen once. V trimming: 5 bases; J trimming: 7 bases; junction bases outside the gene matches: 6. CDR1 ENHRY and CDR2 SYGVKD come from the germline V gene. The CDR3 runs to 14 residues. Study-wide points: Some clonotypes, a small share, were shared between CD4 and CD8 compartments.

As regards this clonotype: Its antigen remains unknown.

The receptor's source is a man between 18 and 35 years old who received the YFV17D yellow fever vaccine. Sequenced here: PBMCs, sampled roughly 20 days after the first yellow fever vaccination. V is TRBV10-3 and J is TRBJ2-1; 9 bases fit TRBD1. CDR3 loop: CAISPWDRENEQFF. DNA for the CDR3: TGTGCCATCAGTCCTTGGGACAGGGAAAATGAGCAGTTCTTC.